A selection of T cell receptor beta chains follows, all from one sample in a study of T-cell reconstitution after alpha-beta-depleted transplantation in children. TCRdb processed the PCR reads anew with MiXCR; each CDR3 protein has one entry. The table has more than 400,000 distinct CDR3 sequences, over 40% seen once. Sequenced material: PBMCs, taken before TCRalphabeta/CD19-depleted stem cell transplant. The receptor source for this set is a girl aged 2-9 years with aplastic anemia, due to receive a stem cell transplant. The CDR3 runs from the conserved cysteine through the conserved F or W. The D gene is left open where the match is weak. Clone size appears in some rows only: once, few, many, or a class for an expanded clone.

V	size	J	D	DNA	CDR3
TRBV20-1	-	TRBJ2-7	TRBD1	TGCAGTGCTGGACAGGCAGACGAGCAGTACTTC	CSAGQADEQYF
TRBV5-1	-	TRBJ2-3	-	TGCGCCAGCAGTGGAGGCAGCGGTTACACAGATACGCAGTATTTT	CASSGGSGYTDTQYF
TRBV20-1	many	TRBJ2-3	-	TGCAGTGCTGCCCCGGGCGCCACAGATACGCAGTATTTT	CSAAPGATDTQYF
TRBV3-1	-	TRBJ2-7	-	TGTGCCAGCAGCCCAACTTTACGGGACACCGTCGACGAGCAGTACTTC	CASSPTLRDTVDEQYF
TRBV6-2/TRBV6-3	-	TRBJ1-6	TRBD1	TGTGCCAGCAGTTACTTGGGACAGGGTAATGGATCACCCCTCCACTTT	CASSYLGQGNGSPLHF
TRBV6-1	-	TRBJ1-1	-	TGTGCCAGCAGTAGTCCCCGTCAGAACACTGAAGCTTTCTTT	CASSSPRQNTEAFF
TRBV27	-	TRBJ1-5	-	TGTGCCAGCAGACCAAGGGGTGGCAATCAGCCCCAGCATTTT	CASRPRGGNQPQHF
TRBV6-5	-	TRBJ2-1	TRBD2	TGTGCCAGCAGTTATATTAGCGGGGGGATGTACAATGAGCAGTTCTTC	CASSYISGGMYNEQFF
TRBV12-3/TRBV12-4	-	TRBJ2-6	-	TGTGCCAGCAGTCACATAGTCTCTGGGGCCAACGTCCTGACTTTC	CASSHIVSGANVLTF
TRBV5-5	-	TRBJ2-7	-	TGTGCCAGCAGCTTGGGGGTTTCGGGGTACGAGCAGTACTTC	CASSLGVSGYEQYF
TRBV5-1	-	TRBJ2-7	TRBD2	TGCGCCAGCAGCTTGGTCCCGGGAGGAGTAGACGAGCAGTACTTC	CASSLVPGGVDEQYF
TRBV5-5	-	TRBJ1-6	-	TGTGCCAGCAGCCCGGAGGGAGGAGGAGGGCCACCCCTCCACTTT	CASSPEGGGGPPLHF
TRBV7-9	few	TRBJ1-4	-	TGTGCCAGCAGGCGGAACAGTAACGAAAAACTGTTTTTT	CASRRNSNEKLFF
TRBV12-3/TRBV12-4	many	TRBJ1-2	TRBD1	TGTGCCAGCAGTTCCTCCGGGACAGCCTATGGCTACACCTTC	CASSSSGTAYGYTF
TRBV7-6	-	TRBJ2-2	-	TGTGCCAGCAGCCCGAAGGGACCTCCCGGCGGGAACACCGGGGAGCTGTTTTTT	CASSPKGPPGGNTGELFF
TRBV30	-	TRBJ1-5	-	TGTGCCTGGAGTACCGGACGGAATCAGCCCCAGCATTTT	CAWSTGRNQPQHF
TRBV11-2	-	TRBJ2-1	TRBD2	TGTGCCAGCAGCGTAGTTGGGCTAGCGGGAGGGGAGCAGTTCTTC	CASSVVGLAGGEQFF
TRBV21-1	-	TRBJ2-5	-	TGTGCCAGCAGCAAAAGGGGGACAGTTTCACAAGAGACCCAGTACTTC	CASSKRGTVSQETQYF
TRBV9	many	TRBJ2-1	TRBD2	TGTGCCAGCAGTCGAGTAGGAGGTAGCGGGATCTCTGATGAGCAGTTCTTC	CASSRVGGSGISDEQFF
TRBV28	-	TRBJ2-2	TRBD2	TGTGCCAGCAGTTTAGCGCTAGCGGGAGGGAACACCGGGGAGCTGTTTTTT	CASSLALAGGNTGELFF
TRBV4-1	few	TRBJ1-2	-	TGCGCCAGCAGCCAAGATATCGGGGGAAACGCCTATGGCTACACCTTC	CASSQDIGGNAYGYTF
TRBV29-1	-	TRBJ2-1	TRBD2	TGCAGCGTTGTCGCGGCCGGAGGAGCGGGAGGGCCCTACAATGAGCAGTTCTTC	CSVVAAGGAGGPYNEQFF
TRBV20-1	-	TRBJ2-7	TRBD2	TGCAGTGCAGGACTAGCGGGAGGGGACTACGAGCAGTACTTC	CSAGLAGGDYEQYF
TRBV28	-	TRBJ2-7	TRBD2	TGTGCCAGCAGGCCCGGACTAGCGGGACTAGAGCAGTACTTC	CASRPGLAGLEQYF
TRBV12-3/TRBV12-4	-	TRBJ1-1	-	TGTGCCAGCAGTTCCAGACTGACAGGTTGGGGCACTGAAGCTTTCTTT	CASSSRLTGWGTEAFF
TRBV4-1	-	TRBJ2-3	TRBD2	TGCGCCAGCAGCCAAGAGAGGGGACTAGGCCCCGGAGATACGCAGTATTTT	CASSQERGLGPGDTQYF
TRBV20-1	many	TRBJ2-7	TRBD2	TGCAGTGCCAGCCCCACTAGCGGGAGCGGGGGAGGATACGAGCAGTACTTC	CSASPTSGSGGGYEQYF
TRBV20-1	many	TRBJ1-1	-	TGCAGTGCTCCCCGAGCAGGGGAGAACACTGAAGCTTTCTTT	CSAPRAGENTEAFF
TRBV5-1	many	TRBJ2-1	-	TGCGCCAGCAGCTTGGCCAACGGATATAACCCTTACAATGAGCAGTTCTTC	CASSLANGYNPYNEQFF
TRBV29-1	-	TRBJ1-2	-	TGCAGCGTTCACGCCTCGGGTGGCTACACCTTC	CSVHASGGYTF
TRBV7-9	many	TRBJ1-1	TRBD1	TGTGCCAGCAGCCTCGAGTACAGGGGCGAAGCTTTCTTT	CASSLEYRGEAFF
TRBV7-2	-	TRBJ2-3	-	TGTGCCAGCAGCTACTTTCTCCGAGCAACAGATACGCAGTATTTT	CASSYFLRATDTQYF
TRBV13	many	TRBJ2-3	TRBD2	TGTGCCAGCAGCCGTAGCGGGAGTGGAGATACGCAGTATTTT	CASSRSGSGDTQYF
TRBV3-1	many	TRBJ2-1	-	TGTGCCAGCAGCCAGGGTCTCTGGGGCAATGAGCAGTTCTTC	CASSQGLWGNEQFF
TRBV28	-	TRBJ2-7	TRBD2	TGTGCCAGCAGTACTCCGGGACTAGCGGGAGAGTCCTACTCCTACGAGCAGTACTTC	CASSTPGLAGESYSYEQYF
TRBV6-6	-	TRBJ2-1	-	TGTGCCAGCAGTACCCCAGGACATGAGCAGTTCTTC	CASSTPGHEQFF
TRBV7-2	few	TRBJ1-5	-	TGTGCCAGCAGCTTGTGGGAGAATCAGCCCCAGCATTTT	CASSLWENQPQHF
TRBV20-1	once	TRBJ2-7	-	TGCAGTGCTAGAGATCCCCGGGGGTCCCCCTACGAGCAGTACTTC	CSARDPRGSPYEQYF
TRBV5-1	few	TRBJ2-6	TRBD1	TGCGCCAGCAGCTGGACCGGGACAGGGAGCTCTGGGGCCAACGTCCTGACTTTC	CASSWTGTGSSGANVLTF
TRBV29-1	many	TRBJ1-1	-	TGCAGCGTTGAGGCAGGGTCTGTTACTGAAGCTTTCTTT	CSVEAGSVTEAFF
TRBV6-5	-	TRBJ1-1	-	TGTGCCAGCAGTTACGCCGTAGGGACAGAAGCTTTCTTT	CASSYAVGTEAFF
TRBV6-1	many	TRBJ1-1	-	TGTGCCAGCATGATGCAGGGAGGTAACACTGAAGCTTTCTTT	CASMMQGGNTEAFF
TRBV27	-	TRBJ2-3	-	TGTGCCAGCAGTGAACCGGGCAGACTATTTTTT	CASSEPGRLFF
TRBV27	few	TRBJ1-2	TRBD1	TGTGCCAGCAGTCCCACCGGACAGGGGGGGACATACTATGGCTACACCTTC	CASSPTGQGGTYYGYTF
TRBV18	-	TRBJ2-1	TRBD2	TGTGCCAGCTCAGCTTCCCCACTAGCGGGGGTAAATGAGCAGTTCTTC	CASSASPLAGVNEQFF
TRBV12-5	few	TRBJ2-1	-	TGTGCTAGTGGTTTGTTCTCCGGGGGAGAGCAGTTCTTC	CASGLFSGGEQFF
TRBV20-1	many	TRBJ1-2	-	TGCAGTGCTCGGGACCGGTATGCCGATGGCTACACCTTC	CSARDRYADGYTF
TRBV5-1	few	TRBJ2-1	TRBD2	TGCGCCAGCAGCTCCGTAGCGGGAGGGCAGTTCTTC	CASSSVAGGQFF
TRBV15	-	TRBJ2-7	TRBD1	TGTGCCACCAGCCCTCCCGGGACAGGGAGCCACGAGCAGTACTTC	CATSPPGTGSHEQYF
TRBV5-1	-	TRBJ2-1	TRBD1	TGCGCCAGCAGCGGGGTGACAGGGTTCGACAATGAGCAGTTCTTC	CASSGVTGFDNEQFF
TRBV10-2	-	TRBJ1-4	-	TGCGCCAGCTCCCAGGGGAGAAATGAAAAACTGTTTTTT	CASSQGRNEKLFF
TRBV27	-	TRBJ2-1	-	TGTGCCAGCAGTTTATCCCGACAGCCCGACAATGAGCAGTTCTTC	CASSLSRQPDNEQFF
TRBV5-1	few	TRBJ1-2	TRBD1	TGCGCCAGCAGCTTGGTGGACAGGGGGCATGGCTACACCTTC	CASSLVDRGHGYTF
TRBV18	-	TRBJ2-7	-	TGTGCCAGCTCACCGTGGAGGGGAAGAAGAGAGCAGTACTTC	CASSPWRGRREQYF
TRBV6-4	-	TRBJ2-3	-	TGTGCCAGCAGTGACGGGGAACTAGGCACAGATACGCAGTATTTT	CASSDGELGTDTQYF
TRBV3-1	many	TRBJ2-7	TRBD1	TGTGCCAGCAGCCAGTGGACAGGGGTCCACGAGCAGTACTTC	CASSQWTGVHEQYF
TRBV20-1	-	TRBJ2-2	TRBD1	TGCAGTGCCTCCTTAGGGGAGACAGGGGCATACGGGGAGCTGTTTTTT	CSASLGETGAYGELFF
TRBV28	-	TRBJ2-2	-	TGTGCCACCCGGGGGACGTTTGGTTACACCGGGGAGCTGTTTTTT	CATRGTFGYTGELFF
TRBV5-8	-	TRBJ2-5	-	TGTGCCAGCAGCTTGTATTTATCGGGGAACCAAGAGACCCAGTACTTC	CASSLYLSGNQETQYF